What follows are 18 T cell receptor beta chains derived from one specimen sequenced in a study of blood T cells in healthy people across ages. The authors ran a second PCR of roughly 7 to 11 cycles using a sample-barcoded 5' primer and a J-beta primer mix. Via MiXCR, TCRdb re-called the 5' RACE reads, giving one row per CDR3 protein. The sample lists about 1.6 million distinct CDR3 sequences; roughly a third were seen once. Specimen: blood. The receptor source for this set is a woman aged 25 to 39 in good health.

The V and J genes are TRBV18 and TRBJ1-1; no firm D call. CDR3 length: 12 residues. Per germline, CDR1 KGHSH and CDR2 LQKENI. V lost 10 bases to trimming and J lost 6 bases, with 15 bases between them. CDR3 nucleotide sequence: TGTGCCACCACCGGGAATGGGGCTGAAGCTTTCTTT. Amino acids: CATTGNGAEAFF.

This CDR3 reads CSVVGLAGDVRNEQFF. DNA of the CDR3: TGCAGCGTTGTCGGACTAGCGGGAGACGTTAGGAATGAGCAGTTCTTC. The V call is TRBV29-1, the J call TRBJ2-1; 13 nucleotides match TRBD2. The CDR3 is made up of 16 amino acids. Germline lookup yields CDR1 SQVTM and CDR2 ANQGSEA. The ends lost 4 bases at V and 7 bases at J; junction bases unmatched: 10.

The rearrangement links TRBV10-3 to TRBJ1-2; D remains ambiguous. The CDR3 covers 15 residues. In germline, CDR1 is ENHRY, CDR2 SYGVKD. Trimming took 0 bases from V and 2 from J, leaving 10 bases between them. The chain's CDR3 is CAISESRTENYGYTF. The CDR3 nucleotides are TGTGCCATCAGTGAGTCCAGAACGGAGAACTATGGCTACACCTTC.

The V and J genes are TRBV14 and TRBJ2-3, with D possibly TRBD2 on 7 matching bases. The germline gives CDR1 SGHDN, CDR2 FVKESK. There are 19 residues in the CDR3. Between the trimmed V and J ends, which lost 0 bases and 2 bases, there was a span of 21 bases. The CDR3 protein is CASSQDPFGGRGTTDTQYF. CDR3 nucleotides: TGTGCCAGCAGCCAAGATCCCTTCGGGGGGCGGGGGACCACAGATACGCAGTATTTT.

Ten or more counts support this clonotype. CDR3 region: CSAAIGVNRPDTQYF. The CDR3 DNA reads as TGCAGTGCGGCGATTGGGGTAAATCGCCCAGATACGCAGTATTTT. The chain links TRBV20-1 to TRBJ2-3, with D unresolved. V lost 6 bases to trimming and J lost 4 bases, with 20 bases between them. The CDR3 loop spans 15 amino acids. Germline V CDR1 and CDR2: DFQATT, SNEGSKA (reference sequence).

The rearrangement joins TRBV7-3 to TRBJ2-5, with D possibly being TRBD1 or TRBD2 (5 bases each). There are 16 residues in the CDR3. The germline V gene encodes CDR1 SGHTA and CDR2 FQGTGA. Between the trimmed V and J ends, which lost 5 bases and 5 bases, there was a span of 21 bases. The CDR3 region has the DNA TGTGCCAGCAGCGTCCAGCGGAAGGGCCAGGGCGAGACCCAGTACTTC. Its translation is CASSVQRKGQGETQYF. The full variable domain, in which reference TRBV7-3 and TRBJ2-5 provide the parts outside the CDR3, is GAGVSQTPSNKVTEKGKYVELRCDPISGHTALYWYRQSLGQGPEFLIYFQGTGAADDSGLPNDRFFAVRPEGSVSTLKIQRTERGDSAVYLCASSVQRKGQGETQYFGPGTRLLVL.

V is TRBV20-1 and J is TRBJ2-5, with 7 bases fitting TRBD1. The J call could be wrong; TRBJ2-7 is a better fit for the DNA end. The CDR3 loop spans 15 amino acids. The germline CDR1 and CDR2 sequences are DFQATT and SNEGSKA (reference sequence). DNA for the CDR3: TGCAGTGCTAGAGATTGGGGCAGGGGGAGAGACGAGCAGTACTTC. Its protein product is CSARDWGRGRDEQYF.

The chain joins TRBV12-3 or TRBV12-4 to TRBJ2-7; D may correspond to TRBD1 or TRBD2 (6 bases each). V lost 6 bases to trimming and J lost 4 bases, with 19 bases between them. The CDR3 totals 15 residues. CDR3 in amino acids: CASSQRGGLGYEQYF. The CDR3 nucleotides read TGTGCCAGCAGCCAACGTGGGGGGCTGGGTTACGAGCAGTACTTC.

This clonotype was detected many times. The J gene is TRBJ2-1, the V gene TRBV5-5; D tentatively reads TRBD1 or TRBD2 (5 bases each). Germline values: CDR1 SGHKS, CDR2 YYEKEE (reference sequence). CDR3 length equals 18 residues. V lost 4 bases and J lost 5, with 25 bases in between. Written as DNA, the CDR3 is TGTGCCAGCAGCCTAGACCGGGACCCCAGAGAGAAAGACAATGAGCAGTTCTTC. This codes for CASSLDRDPREKDNEQFF.

This clonotype was counted ten times or more. The V call is TRBV5-6, the J call TRBJ2-7; D gene unclear. Germline V gives CDR1 SGHDT, CDR2 YYEEEE. Trimming pared 0 bases from V and 5 bases from J, leaving 15 bases between. The CDR3 consists of 15 residues. The CDR3 sequence is CASSLAQPSRHEQYF. The CDR3 nucleotides read TGTGCCAGCAGCTTGGCCCAACCCTCCCGTCACGAGCAGTACTTC.

The chain couples TRBV20-1 to TRBJ2-3, with 14 bases that match TRBD2. The CDR3 contains 17 residues. Germline loops: CDR1 DFQATT, CDR2 SNEGSKA (reference sequence). Trimming took 2 bases from V and 3 from J; bases not matched to a gene: 7. The CDR3 sequence is CSARLRRTSGRTDTQYF. CDR3 bases: TGCAGTGCTAGACTCCGTCGGACTAGCGGGAGGACAGATACGCAGTATTTT.

This clonotype has ten or more counts. V gene TRBV5-1 combines with J gene TRBJ1-2, with TRBD1 as a possible D gene (6 bases). The CDR3 has 12 residues. The V gene lost 6 bases and the J gene lost 4 bases, with 10 bases spanning the gap. Germline lookup yields CDR1 SGHRS and CDR2 YFSETQ. CDR3 loop: CASTKDSYGYTF. CDR3 coding DNA: TGCGCCAGCACCAAGGACAGCTATGGCTACACCTTC.

The table lists this clonotype with a count of one. A much larger clone sits a single nucleotide away, making a read error possible. The V gene is TRBV29-1, the J gene TRBJ2-1; D is perhaps TRBD1 (6 bases). Germline V gene lookup returns CDR1 SQVTM and CDR2 ANQGSEA. V dropped 4 bases and J dropped 9 bases, with 10 bases sitting between them. The CDR3 runs 11 residues. The CDR3 nucleotides are TGCAGCGTTGCGGGACAAGGTGAGCAGTTCTTC. Amino acids: CSVAGQGEQFF.

The gene calls are TRBV28 and TRBJ1-4, with TRBD1 identical over 7 bases. The germline gives CDR1 MDHEN, CDR2 SYDVKM. The V gene end was trimmed by 6 bases and the J gene end by 7 bases; junction bases not matched to a gene: 11. The CDR3 covers 15 residues. Here the CDR3 reads CASSSNRGEGEKLFF. The DNA of the CDR3 is TGTGCCAGCAGCAGTAACAGGGGAGAGGGTGAAAAACTGTTTTTT.

The sample holds many counts of this clonotype. The rearrangement uses TRBV10-3 and TRBJ2-7, with 7 positions matching TRBD1. The length of the CDR3 is 15 residues. Losses at the gene ends were 2 bases for V and 3 bases for J; bases not matched to a gene: 7. The V gene's germline CDR1 is ENHRY and CDR2 SYGVKD. The CDR3 is CAISEPGQRNYEQYF. The CDR3 coding sequence is TGTGCCATCAGTGAGCCGGGACAGAGAAACTACGAGCAGTACTTC.

CDR3 residues: CASSLAQGHGYEQYF. The CDR3 coding sequence is TGTGCCAGCAGCTTAGCGCAGGGACACGGCTACGAGCAGTACTTC. The rearrangement uses TRBV7-8 and TRBJ2-7; tentatively, D is TRBD1 (6 bases). Germline assignment: CDR1 SGHVS and CDR2 FQNEAQ. V dropped 0 bases and J dropped 3 bases, with 12 bases sitting between them. This CDR3 has 15 amino acids. Full variable domain (outside the CDR3, taken from reference TRBV7-8 and TRBJ2-7): GAGVSQSPRYKVAKRGQDVALRCDPISGHVSLFWYQQALGQGPEFLTYFQNEAQLDKSGLPSDRFFAERPEGSVSTLKIQRTQQEDSAVYLCASSLAQGHGYEQYFGPGTRLTVT.

This clonotype has just a few counts. The gene calls are TRBV28 and TRBJ2-7; weak D call: TRBD1 (6 bases). V lost 5 bases and J lost 5, with 10 bases in between. The germline V gene encodes CDR1 MDHEN and CDR2 SYDVKM. The length of the CDR3 is 12 residues. The CDR3 DNA reads TGTGCCAGCAGTGAAAGGACAGACGAGCAGTACTTC. Translation: CASSERTDEQYF.

V gene TRBV7-6 combines with J gene TRBJ1-2; D uncertain. CDR1 SGHVS and CDR2 FNYEAQ come from the germline V gene. With 1 base removed from V and 4 bases from J, the gap between germline ends came to 13 bases. CDR3 size: 15 residues. CDR3: CASSLGAAAGYGYTF. CDR3 DNA sequence: TGTGCCAGCAGCTTAGGGGCGGCGGCTGGCTATGGCTACACCTTC.